Presented here are 25 T cell receptor beta chains from one specimen sequenced in a study of OX40 agonist ivuxolimab in advanced cancers. Profiling relied on immunoSEQ multiplex PCR, and the TCRdb table lists in-frame clones only, not all of them. Found here are approximately 87,000 clones, under 95% of them singletons; the top ten hold approximately 0.81%. The source was CD4+ or CD8+ T cells sorted from blood, collected in a trial of the OX40 agonist ivuxolimab. These receptor sequences come from an adult with an advanced solid tumor such as melanoma, head and neck, liver or kidney cancer.

The chain combines TRBV6-5 with TRBJ2-2; possibly TRBD2 for D (6 bases). With 7 bases removed from V and 0 bases from J, the gap between germline ends came to 12 bases. The germline CDR1 and CDR2 sequences are MNHEY and SVGAGI. The length of the CDR3 is 15 residues. CDR3 sequence reads: CASTLTGANTGELFF. CDR3 sequence (DNA): TGTGCCAGCACCCTCACGGGAGCGAACACCGGGGAGCTGTTTTTT.

The rearrangement uses TRBV7-3 and TRBJ2-2, with 8 bases that match TRBD2. The junction had 7 bases not matched to a gene; V was cut back by 2 bases and J by 8 bases. The germline CDR1 and CDR2 sequences are SGHTA and FQGTGA. The CDR3 consists of 15 residues. The CDR3 sequence is CASSLQRAGAGELFF. CDR3 DNA sequence: TGTGCCAGCAGCTTACAGAGAGCGGGAGCAGGGGAGCTGTTTTTT. Filled out from reference TRBV7-3 and TRBJ2-2, the complete variable domain reads GAGVSQTPSNKVTEKGKYVELRCDPISGHTALYWYRQSLGQGPEFLIYFQGTGAADDSGLPNDRFFAVRPEGSVSTLKIQRTERGDSAVYLCASSLQRAGAGELFFGEGSRLTVL.

This clone showed up just a few times. The genes are TRBV5-1 and TRBJ2-7, with 9 nucleotides matching TRBD1. Germline V gene sequence: CDR1 SGHRS, CDR2 YFSETQ. This CDR3 contains 15 residues. V shed 0 bases, J shed 7 bases, and the junction held 8 bases outside the gene matches. The CDR3 DNA sequence: TGCGCCAGCAGCTTGGAGGACAGGGGATCAAGGGAGCAGTACTTC. It specifies CASSLEDRGSREQYF. Looking up the rest from reference TRBV5-1 and TRBJ2-7 gives the full variable domain: KAGVTQTPRYLIKTRGQQVTLSCSPISGHRSVSWYQQTPGQGLQFLFEYFSETQRNKGNFPGRFSGRQFSNSRSEMNVSTLELGDSALYLCASSLEDRGSREQYFGPGTRLTVT.

V gene TRBV27 combines with J gene TRBJ2-3; 12 nucleotides line up with TRBD2. This CDR3 has 14 amino acids. The V segment lost 5 bases and the J segment 5 bases; nucleotides outside the gene matches: 2. The V gene's germline CDR1 is MNHEY and CDR2 SMNVEV (reference sequence). The CDR3 loop reads CASSLAGGEDTQYF. CDR3 sequence (DNA): TGTGCCAGCAGTCTAGCGGGAGGGGAAGATACGCAGTATTTT.

The rearrangement uses TRBV6-1 and TRBJ1-5; no definite D call. The CDR3 totals 15 residues. Trimming took 6 bases from V and 1 from J, leaving 13 bases between them. The germline CDR1 and CDR2 sequences are MNHNS and SASEGT. CDR3 DNA sequence: TGTGCCAGCAGGGCTCGCCGTGAAAGCAATCAGCCCCAGCATTTT. This gives the protein CASRARRESNQPQHF.

This chain uses TRBV10-3 with TRBJ1-1; D is undetermined. The V end was cut by 3 bases, the J end by 1 base, with 9 bases between. Germline values: CDR1 ENHRY, CDR2 SYGVKD. The CDR3 sequence is 14 residues long. The CDR3 sequence is CAISEPTSNTEAFF. CDR3 bases: TGTGCCATCAGTGAACCGACATCGAACACTGAAGCTTTCTTT.

This chain uses TRBV19 with TRBJ1-1; D is ambiguous. Per the germline V gene, CDR1 is LNHDA and CDR2 is SQIVND (reference sequence). The CDR3 runs 11 residues. The V end was cut by 1 base, the J end by 8 bases, with 5 bases between. CDR3 in DNA: TGTGCCAGTAGTATAGCGATAGAAGCTTTCTTT. It is translated as CASSIAIEAFF. Drawing the rest from reference TRBV19 and TRBJ1-1, the complete variable domain is DGGITQSPKYLFRKEGQNVTLSCEQNLNHDAMYWYRQDPGQGLRLIYYSQIVNDFQKGDIAEGYSVSREKKESFPLTVTSAQKNPTAFYLCASSIAIEAFFGQGTRLTVV.

V is TRBV19 and J is TRBJ2-1; the match to TRBD1 covers 7 bases. The V gene end was trimmed by 4 bases and the J gene end by 8 bases; junction bases not matched to a gene: 8. The CDR3 contains 14 residues. The germline CDR1 and CDR2 sequences are LNHDA and SQIVND (reference sequence). Here the CDR3 DNA reads TGTGCCAGTAGTAGCGGCGACAGGGACCATGAGCAGTTCTTC. Translated, it gives CASSSGDRDHEQFF.

V is TRBV19 and J is TRBJ1-1; no definite D call. V lost 10 bases and J lost 2, with 11 bases in between. Germline V gene sequence: CDR1 LNHDA, CDR2 SQIVND (reference sequence). The CDR3 is made up of 12 amino acids. The CDR3 nucleotides are TGTGCCACCCGGGAGACCAACACTGAAGCTTTCTTT. Its translation: CATRETNTEAFF.

This chain joins TRBV6-1 and TRBJ2-7; TRBD2 matches 14 bases. The V segment lost 3 bases and the J segment 3 bases; nucleotides outside the gene matches: 4. CDR3 length: 16 residues. Looked up from germline, CDR1 is MNHNS and CDR2 is SASEGT. The CDR3 protein is CASSDPGLAGGYEQYF. CDR3 bases: TGTGCCAGCAGTGACCCTGGACTAGCGGGGGGCTACGAGCAGTACTTC.

This sequence joins TRBV30 and TRBJ2-3, with a tentative D call TRBD2 (5 bases). V was cut by 0 bases and J by 1 base, with 8 bases left in between. Germline values: CDR1 GTSNPN, CDR2 SVGIG (reference sequence). This CDR3 region has 14 residues. As DNA, the CDR3 is TGTGCCTGGAGTGTAGGGAGCGGCACAGATACGCAGTATTTT. Its translation is CAWSVGSGTDTQYF.

This clone has just a few counts. The rearrangement uses TRBV18 and TRBJ1-2; D is undetermined. Trimming stripped 4 bases from V and 2 bases from J, with 5 bases between. Germline V gene lookup returns CDR1 KGHSH and CDR2 LQKENI. This CDR3 comprises 12 residues. This chain's CDR3 is CASSLDNYGYTF. The DNA for the CDR3 is TGTGCCAGCTCACTAGACAACTATGGCTACACCTTC.

In DNA form, the CDR3 reads TGCAGCGTCTTCTACCCGGGACACCCTAATGAAAAACTGTTTTTT. Its translation: CSVFYPGHPNEKLFF. The chain links TRBV29-1 to TRBJ1-4, with a tentative D call TRBD1 (6 bases). Germline CDR1 reads SQVTM; CDR2 reads ANQGSEA. V was clipped by 6 bases and J by 3 bases, with 17 bases between them. The CDR3 is 15 amino acids.

V gene TRBV5-4 combines with J gene TRBJ2-1; tentative D call: TRBD2 (5 bases). The V end lost 0 bases, the J end lost 0 bases, and 7 bases lay between the germline ends. Germline V gene sequence: CDR1 SGHNT, CDR2 YYREEE (reference sequence). The CDR3 runs to 15 residues. DNA of the CDR3: TGTGCCAGCAGCTTGGAGCTAGCCTCCTACAATGAGCAGTTCTTC. Translation gives CASSLELASYNEQFF.

The chain links TRBV7-2 to TRBJ2-3; 7 nucleotides line up with TRBD2. V was pared by 4 bases and J by 3 bases, with 10 bases of the junction left unmatched. The germline V gene encodes CDR1 SGHTA and CDR2 FQGNSA. CDR3 length equals 16 residues. The CDR3 spells CASSSPTSDWTDTQYF. CDR3 in DNA: TGTGCCAGCAGCTCACCAACTAGCGACTGGACAGATACGCAGTATTTT.

The chain uses TRBV5-3 and TRBJ1-6; 8 positions match TRBD1. TRBV5-3 is sorted into the ORF group, with uncertain function. Trimming cost V 4 bases and J 7 bases; bases outside gene matches: 4. CDR3 length: 14 amino acids. The CDR3 loop reads CARSQDRVNSPLHF. The DNA of the CDR3 is TGTGCCAGAAGCCAGGACAGGGTCAATTCACCCCTCCACTTT.

The chain uses TRBV6-5 and TRBJ2-5; D not resolved. The germline CDR1 and CDR2 sequences are MNHEY and SVGAGI. The CDR3 is 14 amino acids. V lost 1 base to trimming and J lost 5 bases, with 11 bases between them. CDR3: CASSYFVSFETQYF. CDR3 bases: TGTGCCAGCAGTTACTTTGTTTCGTTCGAGACCCAGTACTTC.

The V gene is TRBV9, the J gene TRBJ2-2; a possible D gene is TRBD2 (5 bases). Germline-derived CDR1 and CDR2 are SGDLS and YYNGEE. V lost 0 bases, J lost 4 bases, and 7 bases lay in between. The CDR3 has 14 amino acids. CDR3 residues: CASSVGGFTGELFF. The CDR3, as DNA: TGTGCCAGCAGCGTAGGAGGGTTCACCGGGGAGCTGTTTTTT.

This sequence joins TRBV5-1 and TRBJ2-3; tentative D call: TRBD1 (5 bases). The CDR3 sequence is 14 residues long. Per germline, CDR1 SGHRS and CDR2 YFSETQ. The germline V and J ends were trimmed by 0 bases and 12 bases, with 17 bases remaining between them. The CDR3: CASSLGVSGRVQYF. Written as DNA, the CDR3 is TGCGCCAGCAGCTTGGGAGTATCGGGCAGGGTTCAGTATTTT.

This clone was counted only a few times. The V call is TRBV9, the J call TRBJ1-1, with unresolved D. Trimming removed 0 bases at V and 3 bases at J, with 9 bases between. The CDR3 is made up of 14 amino acids. CDR1 is SGDLS, CDR2 YYNGEE, per germline. The CDR3, as DNA: TGTGCCAGCAGCGTAGAACCGGAAGACACTGAAGCTTTCTTT. Its protein is CASSVEPEDTEAFF.

The rearrangement uses TRBV19 and TRBJ2-2, with TRBD1 matching 9 bases. The CDR3 has 15 residues. Germline loops: CDR1 LNHDA, CDR2 SQIVND (reference sequence). J gave up 7 bases and V 4 bases, and 7 bases lay outside the gene matches. Written as DNA, the CDR3 is TGTGCCAGTAGTACGACAGGGGGGGCAGTCGGGGAGCTGTTTTTT. This translates into CASSTTGGAVGELFF.

V and J are TRBV23-1 and TRBJ2-7; D is uncertain. TRBV23-1 is designated an ORF whose function remains uncertain. This CDR3 is 14 amino acids long. The V and J ends lost 2 bases and 3 bases respectively, with 11 bases between them. CDR3 DNA: TGCGCCAGCAGTCAAACTCCCACGAACTACGAGCAGTACTTC. It is translated as CASSQTPTNYEQYF.

This chain connects TRBV11-2 to TRBJ1-6; D perhaps matches TRBD1 (5 bases). Trimming removed 3 bases from V and 7 bases from J, with 13 bases in between. The length of the CDR3 is 15 residues. Per the germline V gene, CDR1 is SGHAT and CDR2 is FQNNGV. CDR3 region: CASSFRGAENSPLHF. The CDR3 nucleotides are TGTGCCAGCAGCTTTAGGGGCGCAGAAAATTCACCCCTCCACTTT.

The chain is built from TRBV30 and TRBJ1-3, with D possibly matching TRBD1 (6 bases). The V end lost 4 bases, the J end lost 4 bases, and 14 bases lay between the germline ends. The CDR3 runs to 14 residues. The V gene's germline CDR1 is GTSNPN and CDR2 SVGIG (reference sequence). CDR3 in amino acids: CAWTEGGYGNTIYF. The CDR3 DNA sequence: TGTGCCTGGACCGAGGGGGGCTACGGAAACACCATATATTTT.

The chain combines TRBV15 with TRBJ2-7; D is ambiguous. Judging by the DNA end, TRBJ2-1 fits better; the J call may be wrong. The CDR3 runs to 14 residues. From germline, CDR1 is LNHNV and CDR2 YYDKDF (reference sequence). The CDR3: CATSRDSPGNEQFF. The CDR3 DNA is TGTGCCACCAGCAGAGATTCTCCGGGCAATGAGCAGTTCTTC.